This T cell receptor (beta chain) was sequenced in a study of neurological immune-mediated disorders. Libraries used 2 million unsorted PBMCs kept frozen in RNAlater. Notes on the study in general: None of the CDR3 amino acid sequences of expanded clones were shared across subjects, and this suggested private repertoires in all groups.

In regard to this clonotype: The antigen remains undetermined.

Looked up from germline, CDR1 is GTSNPN and CDR2 is SVGIG (reference sequence). The V end was cut by 2 bases, the J end by 2 bases, with 9 bases between. This CDR3 comprises 14 residues. By 5'RACE with 10-nucleotide random UMIs, the cDNA was made. From 15-18 subjects, every sequencing run obtained over 180 million TCR-beta sequences. TCRdb re-called the 5' RACE reads with MiXCR, one entry per CDR3 protein. Of tens of thousands of distinct CDR3 sequences listed, 15% to 20% are singletons. Input material: PBMCs. The chain has TRBV30 and TRBJ2-2; D unclear. The clonotype was recovered from a woman aged 40 to 50 in good health. This CDR3 reads CAWSYRVNTGELFF. As DNA, the CDR3 is TGTGCCTGGAGTTACAGAGTTAACACCGGGGAGCTGTTTTTT.